Following are 8 T cell receptor beta chains from one sample sequenced in a study of blood T cell repertoires in COVID-19. Produced via immunoSEQ multiplex PCR; TCRdb's table is partial and in-frame only. The table shows 110,000 to 150,000 clones, with about 90% occurring only once. Material for sequencing was peripheral blood. These receptors came from a woman of 80 years or more with acute or convalescent COVID-19.

The chain couples TRBV5-1 to TRBJ2-7; weak D call: TRBD2 (6 bases). The CDR3 loop spans 16 amino acids. V shed 1 base and J shed 4 bases, with 18 bases lying between them. Germline V CDR1 and CDR2: SGHRS, YFSETQ. For the CDR3, the DNA is TGCGCCAGCAGCTTGACAGGAGGGGTCCCATGGTACGAGCAGTACTTC. Its protein is CASSLTGGVPWYEQYF.

The chain carries TRBV10-3 and TRBJ1-2; TRBD1 is a possible D gene (6 bases). This CDR3 is built from 13 residues. The germline V and J ends were trimmed by 5 bases and 2 bases, with 9 bases remaining between them. CDR1 and CDR2 (germline): ENHRY, SYGVKD. The DNA for the CDR3 is TGTGCCATCAGTTCGGACAGAAACTATGGCTACACCTTC. It translates to CAISSDRNYGYTF.

Only one count was recorded for this clone. The rearrangement joins TRBV19 to TRBJ1-2; 7 bases align to TRBD1. The CDR3 is made up of 14 amino acids. V lost 4 bases, J lost 4 bases, and 6 bases stayed unmatched. Germline values: CDR1 LNHDA, CDR2 SQIVND (reference sequence). The CDR3 here is CASSKRDRSYGYTF. DNA for the CDR3: TGTGCCAGTAGTAAAAGGGACAGATCCTATGGCTACACCTTC.

This CDR3 is CASSERTSGGAVETQYF. The DNA of the CDR3 is TGTGCCAGCAGTGAAAGAACTAGCGGGGGGGCCGTGGAGACCCAGTACTTC. J is TRBJ2-5 and V is TRBV6-1; TRBD2 matches at 13 bases. The germline CDR1 and CDR2 sequences are MNHNS and SASEGT. Trimming took 2 bases from V and 5 from J; bases not matched to a gene: 8. The CDR3 consists of 17 residues.

The chain joins TRBV5-1 to TRBJ1-1, with 9 bases identical to TRBD1. Germline-derived CDR1 and CDR2 are SGHRS and YFSETQ. The V gene end was trimmed by 1 base and the J gene end by 6 bases; junction bases not matched to a gene: 13. CDR3 length: 17 residues. CDR3 in DNA: TGCGCCAGCAGCTTGACCTCCGGGACAGGGTTTTTCCCTGAAGCTTTCTTT. It is translated as CASSLTSGTGFFPEAFF.

The chain carries TRBV5-1 and TRBJ2-5; TRBD2 matches at 14 bases. Trimming at V came to 5 bases and at J to 4 bases, leaving 7 bases not matched to a gene. This CDR3 is 16 amino acids long. Germline values: CDR1 SGHRS, CDR2 YFSETQ. Written as DNA, the CDR3 is TGCGCCAGCAGACCGACTAGCGGGGGGGCGGCAGAGACCCAGTACTTC. This sequence encodes CASRPTSGGAAETQYF. Supplemented by reference TRBV5-1 and TRBJ2-5, the full variable domain reads KAGVTQTPRYLIKTRGQQVTLSCSPISGHRSVSWYQQTPGQGLQFLFEYFSETQRNKGNFPGRFSGRQFSNSRSEMNVSTLELGDSALYLCASRPTSGGAAETQYFGPGTRLLVL.

The chain carries TRBV2 and TRBJ2-3, with TRBD2 as a possible D gene (6 bases). V was trimmed by 0 bases and J by 0 bases, leaving 10 bases between them. Germline CDR1 and CDR2: SNHLY and FYNNEI. This CDR3 comprises 16 residues. The CDR3 DNA follows: TGTGCCAGCAGTGAAGCAGCTAGCGATAGCACAGATACGCAGTATTTT. It translates to CASSEAASDSTDTQYF.

The chain has TRBV5-8 and TRBJ2-1; unclear D gene. Per the germline V gene, CDR1 is SGHTS and CDR2 is YDEGEE. This CDR3 has 15 amino acids. V was trimmed by 2 bases and J by 8 bases, leaving 17 bases between them. The CDR3 coding sequence is TGTGCCAGCAGCTTAGGCGACCCGCAGGTCCATGAGCAGTTCTTC. It codes for CASSLGDPQVHEQFF. The whole variable domain, filled in from reference TRBV5-8 and TRBJ2-1, reads EAGVTQSPTHLIKTRGQQATLRCSPISGHTSVYWYQQALGLGLQFLLWYDEGEERNRGNFPPRFSGRQFPNYSSELNVNALELEDSALYLCASSLGDPQVHEQFFGPGTRLTVL.